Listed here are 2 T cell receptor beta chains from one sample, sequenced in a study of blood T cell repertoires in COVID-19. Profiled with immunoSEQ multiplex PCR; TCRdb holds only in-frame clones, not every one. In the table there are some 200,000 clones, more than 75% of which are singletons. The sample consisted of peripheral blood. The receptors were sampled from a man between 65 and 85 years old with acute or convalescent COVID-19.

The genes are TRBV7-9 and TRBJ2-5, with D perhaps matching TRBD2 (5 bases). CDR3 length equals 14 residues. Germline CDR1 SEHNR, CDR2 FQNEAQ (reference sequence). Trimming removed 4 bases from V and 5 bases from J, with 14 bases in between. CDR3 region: CASSSFSGGETQYF. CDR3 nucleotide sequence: TGTGCCAGCAGCTCTTTTTCGGGCGGGGAGACCCAGTACTTC. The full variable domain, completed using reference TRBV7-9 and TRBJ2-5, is DTGVSQNPRHKITKRGQNVTFRCDPISEHNRLYWYRQTLGQGPEFLTYFQNEAQLEKSRLLSDRFSAERPKGSFSTLEIQRTEQGDSAMYLCASSSFSGGETQYFGPGTRLLVL.

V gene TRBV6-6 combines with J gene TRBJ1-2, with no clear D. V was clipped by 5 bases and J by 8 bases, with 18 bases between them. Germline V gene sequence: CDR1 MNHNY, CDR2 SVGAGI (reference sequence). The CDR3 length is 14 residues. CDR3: CASSHSDTRGGYTF. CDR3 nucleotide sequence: TGTGCCAGCAGTCACAGTGACACAAGAGGGGGCTACACCTTC.